What follows describes a single T cell receptor beta chain. Clones were read by immunoSEQ multiplex PCR, and TCRdb kept only the in-frame ones, dropping some. The table has 160,000 or so clones, roughly 90% seen once; the top ten hold around 2.9%. The data are from a study of blood T cell repertoires in COVID-19. Study-wide background: The United States, Italy and Spain supplied acute and convalescent COVID-19 samples. PBMCs, B-cell-depleted T cells, or T cells were the source of the cDNA or gDNA that made up the material.

The junction had 5 bases not matched to a gene; V was cut back by 6 bases and J by 5 bases. Germline-derived CDR1 and CDR2 are MNHNY and SVGAGI (reference sequence). This CDR3 is built from 13 residues. Sequenced: peripheral blood. The chain recombines TRBV6-6 with TRBJ2-5; 8 positions agree with TRBD1. The receptor was derived from a man aged 60 to 75 with acute or convalescent COVID-19. This chain's CDR3 is CASRGQGVETQYF. Written as DNA, the CDR3 is TGTGCCAGCAGAGGACAGGGTGTGGAGACCCAGTACTTC.